This entry concerns a single TCR beta chain. As yet, its antigen is unknown. Produced via immunoSEQ multiplex PCR; TCRdb's table is partial and in-frame only. The table shows fewer than 100,000 clones, with over 75% occurring only once. Deletions cut 5 bases from V and 9 bases from J, with 17 bases between. Per the germline V gene, CDR1 is SQVTM and CDR2 is ANQGSEA. The CDR3 sequence is 13 residues long. The data belong to a study of T cells in localized non-small cell lung cancer. Study results and caveats: T cell clonality was highest in uninvolved adjacent lung, above tumor.

Sequenced material: peripheral blood, taken before any cancer treatment. The TCR sequence derives from a female donor older than 55 with stage I lung adenocarcinoma. This chain connects TRBV29-1 to TRBJ2-1; TRBD2 might be the D (6 bases). The CDR3 DNA is TGCAGCGTTCTTCCTGCGGGGAACCCTGAGCAGTTCTTC. It encodes CSVLPAGNPEQFF.